These 5 T cell receptor beta chains originate from one sample sequenced in a study of shared clonotypes between healthy human individuals. The repertoire was sequenced with immunoSEQ multiplex PCR; TCRdb's copy has only in-frame clones and lacks some. The sample includes about 2.1 million clones, 93% seen only once; the top ten take around 1.7%. As defined, naive CD8 cells were CD45RO-negative and positively selected for CCR7, with terminally differentiated effector memory CD45RA+ cells excluded. Sequenced input: naive CD8+ T cells from PBMCs. Receptor source: a man between 18 and 35 years old in good health. Some clones in this sample may be carry-over from other donors' samples.

CDR3 protein: CASSIRGRGTPNIQETQYF. The CDR3, as DNA: TGTGCCAGTAGTATAAGGGGCCGGGGTACCCCCAACATCCAAGAGACCCAGTACTTC. This chain connects TRBV19 to TRBJ2-5; either TRBD1 or TRBD2 may supply D (5 bases each). The V and J ends lost 2 bases and 1 base respectively, with 23 bases between them. The CDR3 extends over 19 amino acids. CDR1 is LNHDA, CDR2 SQIVND, per germline (reference sequence).

A note on this clone: Other DNA sequences in this sample translate to the same CDR3. The gene calls are TRBV9 and TRBJ2-1, with 9 bases aligning to TRBD2. Germline-derived CDR1 and CDR2 are SGDLS and YYNGEE. The CDR3 covers 16 residues. Trimming removed 0 bases from V and 4 bases from J; junction bases left unmatched: 5. The CDR3 reads CASSVASGRTYNEQFF. The CDR3 coding sequence is TGTGCCAGCAGCGTAGCCAGCGGGAGGACTTACAATGAGCAGTTCTTC. Full variable domain (rest looked up from reference TRBV9 and TRBJ2-1): DSGVTQTPKHLITATGQRVTLRCSPRSGDLSVYWYQQSLDQGLQFLIQYYNGEERAKGNILERFSAQQFPDLHSELNLSSLELGDSALYFCASSVASGRTYNEQFFGPGTRLTVL.

The CDR3 DNA reads as TGCGCCAGCAGCCAAGATAGTCAGGGCCCCGAGCAGTACTTC. This sequence encodes CASSQDSQGPEQYF. The gene calls are TRBV4-1 and TRBJ2-7; a possible D gene is TRBD1 (5 bases). Trimming removed 0 bases from V and 6 bases from J, with 12 bases in between. This CDR3 contains 14 residues. The germline V gene has CDR1 MGHRA and CDR2 YSYEKL.

The chain employs TRBV10-3 and TRBJ2-7; TRBD1 matches at 7 bases. The CDR3 length is 14 residues. In germline, CDR1 is ENHRY, CDR2 SYGVKD. Germline trimming cut 6 bases from V and 2 bases from J; bases unmatched to any gene: 7. The CDR3 protein is CAIRPTGSAYEQYF. The CDR3 DNA follows: TGTGCCATCAGACCGACAGGGTCCGCCTACGAGCAGTACTTC.

With regard to this clone: Additional DNA sequences in this sample encode the identical CDR3. V and J are TRBV27 and TRBJ2-1; no definite D call. Germline CDR1 reads MNHEY; CDR2 reads SMNVEV (reference sequence). This CDR3 is 12 amino acids long. Trimming shortened V by 3 bases and J by 7 bases, and 7 bases separated the two germline ends. For the CDR3, the DNA is TGTGCCAGCAGTTTGCTCGGGAATGAGCAGTTCTTC. Translation: CASSLLGNEQFF.